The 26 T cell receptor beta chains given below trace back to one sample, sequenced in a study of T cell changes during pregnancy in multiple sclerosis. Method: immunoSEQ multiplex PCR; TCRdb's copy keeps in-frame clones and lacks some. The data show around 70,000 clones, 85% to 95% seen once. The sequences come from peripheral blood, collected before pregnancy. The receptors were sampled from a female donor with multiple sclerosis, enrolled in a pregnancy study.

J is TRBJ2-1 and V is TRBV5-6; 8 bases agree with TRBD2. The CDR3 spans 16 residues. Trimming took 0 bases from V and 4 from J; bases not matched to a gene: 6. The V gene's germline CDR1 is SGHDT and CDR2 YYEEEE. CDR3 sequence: CASSLASGWEYNEQFF. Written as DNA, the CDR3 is TGTGCCAGCAGCTTGGCTAGCGGGTGGGAGTACAATGAGCAGTTCTTC.

For the CDR3, the DNA is TGCGCCAGCAGCCAAGTTAACAGGAACACTGAAGCTTTCTTT. This encodes CASSQVNRNTEAFF. The chain has TRBV4-1 and TRBJ1-1; no clear D. The CDR3 consists of 14 residues. Per the germline V gene, CDR1 is MGHRA and CDR2 is YSYEKL. V lost 1 base to trimming and J lost 1 base, with 7 bases between them.

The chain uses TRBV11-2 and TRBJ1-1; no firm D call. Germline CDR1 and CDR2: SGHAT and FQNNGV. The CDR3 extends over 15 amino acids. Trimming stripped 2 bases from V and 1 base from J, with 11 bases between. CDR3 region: CASSLILAQNTEAFF. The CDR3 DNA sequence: TGTGCCAGCAGCTTAATATTGGCACAGAACACTGAAGCTTTCTTT.

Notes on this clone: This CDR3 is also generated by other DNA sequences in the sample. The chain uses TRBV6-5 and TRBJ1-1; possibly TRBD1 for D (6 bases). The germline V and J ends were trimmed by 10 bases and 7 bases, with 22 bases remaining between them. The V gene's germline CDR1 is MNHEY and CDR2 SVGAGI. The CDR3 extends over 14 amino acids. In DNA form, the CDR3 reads TGTGCCACCTTCAGGGCAGGGGTTAGGATTGAAGCTTTCTTT. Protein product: CATFRAGVRIEAFF.

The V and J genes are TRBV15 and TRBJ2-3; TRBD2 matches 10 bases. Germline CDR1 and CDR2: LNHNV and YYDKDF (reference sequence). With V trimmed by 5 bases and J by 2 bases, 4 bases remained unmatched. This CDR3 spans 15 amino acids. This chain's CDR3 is CATSGGLAATDTQYF. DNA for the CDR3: TGTGCCACCAGCGGAGGACTAGCGGCCACAGATACGCAGTATTTT.

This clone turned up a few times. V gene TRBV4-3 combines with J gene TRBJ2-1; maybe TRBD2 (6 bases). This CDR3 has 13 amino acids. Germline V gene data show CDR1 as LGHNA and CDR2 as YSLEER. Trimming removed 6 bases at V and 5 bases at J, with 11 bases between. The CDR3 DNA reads TGCGCCAGCAGGGCCGGGGGAAACAATGAGCAGTTCTTC. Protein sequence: CASRAGGNNEQFF.

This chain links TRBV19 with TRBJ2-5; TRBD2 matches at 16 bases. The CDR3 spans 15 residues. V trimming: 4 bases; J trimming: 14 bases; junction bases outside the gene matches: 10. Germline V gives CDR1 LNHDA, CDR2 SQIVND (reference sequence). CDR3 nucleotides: TGTGCCAGTAGTACCTCCGGGACTAGCGGGAGGGCCTCTTACTTC. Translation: CASSTSGTSGRASYF.

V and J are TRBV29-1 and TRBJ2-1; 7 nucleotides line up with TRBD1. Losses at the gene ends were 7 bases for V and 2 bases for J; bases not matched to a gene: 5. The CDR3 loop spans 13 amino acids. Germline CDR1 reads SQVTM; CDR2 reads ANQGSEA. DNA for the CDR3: TGCAGCGCCCCGGGACAGACCTACAATGAGCAGTTCTTC. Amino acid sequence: CSAPGQTYNEQFF.

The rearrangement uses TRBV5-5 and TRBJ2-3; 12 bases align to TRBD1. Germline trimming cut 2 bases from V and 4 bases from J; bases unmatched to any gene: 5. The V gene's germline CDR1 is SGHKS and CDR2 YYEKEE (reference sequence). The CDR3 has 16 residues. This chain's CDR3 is CASSFGTGGRSDTQYF. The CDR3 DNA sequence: TGTGCCAGCAGCTTTGGGACAGGGGGCAGGTCAGATACGCAGTATTTT.

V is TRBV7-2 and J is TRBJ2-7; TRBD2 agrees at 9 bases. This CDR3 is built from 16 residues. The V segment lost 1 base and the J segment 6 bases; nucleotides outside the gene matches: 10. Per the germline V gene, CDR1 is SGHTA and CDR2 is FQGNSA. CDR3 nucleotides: TGTGCCAGCAGCTTAGTAGCGATAGCGGGAGTGGGCGAGCAGTACTTC. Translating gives CASSLVAIAGVGEQYF.

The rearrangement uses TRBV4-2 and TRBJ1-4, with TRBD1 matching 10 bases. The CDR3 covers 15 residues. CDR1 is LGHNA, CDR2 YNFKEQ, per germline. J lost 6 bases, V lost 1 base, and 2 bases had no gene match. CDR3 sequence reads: CASSQGGTGDEKLFF. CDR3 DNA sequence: TGTGCCAGCAGCCAAGGTGGGACAGGGGATGAAAAACTGTTTTTT.

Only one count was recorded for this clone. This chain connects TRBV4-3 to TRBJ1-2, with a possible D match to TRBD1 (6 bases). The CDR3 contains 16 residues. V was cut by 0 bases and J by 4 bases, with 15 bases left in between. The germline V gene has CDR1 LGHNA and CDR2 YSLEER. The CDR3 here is CASSQDRDTGFYGYTF. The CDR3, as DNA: TGCGCCAGCAGCCAAGATAGGGACACCGGATTCTATGGCTACACCTTC.

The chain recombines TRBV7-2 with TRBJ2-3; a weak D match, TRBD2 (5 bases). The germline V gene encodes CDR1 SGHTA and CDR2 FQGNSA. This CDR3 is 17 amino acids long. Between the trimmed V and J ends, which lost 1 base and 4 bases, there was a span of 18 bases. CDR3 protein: CASSLELAAKIADTQYF. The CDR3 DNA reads TGTGCCAGCAGCTTAGAGCTAGCCGCAAAAATTGCAGATACGCAGTATTTT. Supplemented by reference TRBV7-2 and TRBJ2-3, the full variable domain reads GAGVSQSPSNKVTEKGKDVELRCDPISGHTALYWYRQSLGQGLEFLIYFQGNSAPDKSGLPSDRFSAERTGGSVSTLTIQRTQQEDSAVYLCASSLELAAKIADTQYFGPGTRLTVL.

CDR3 bases: TGTGCCAGTAGTAGCCCCTTCACAAATGAGCAGTTCTTC. Amino acids: CASSSPFTNEQFF. This chain connects TRBV19 to TRBJ2-1; D is undetermined. Trimming took off 4 bases at V and 7 bases at J, with 11 bases between the two ends. From germline, CDR1 is LNHDA and CDR2 SQIVND (reference sequence). The CDR3 is 13 residues long.

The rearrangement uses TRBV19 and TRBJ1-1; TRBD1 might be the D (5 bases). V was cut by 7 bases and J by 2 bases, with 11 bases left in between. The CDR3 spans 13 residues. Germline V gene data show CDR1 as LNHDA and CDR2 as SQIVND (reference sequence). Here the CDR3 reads CASNRGGNTEAFF. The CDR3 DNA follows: TGTGCCAGTAATCGGGGGGGTAACACTGAAGCTTTCTTT. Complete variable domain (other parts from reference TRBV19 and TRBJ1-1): DGGITQSPKYLFRKEGQNVTLSCEQNLNHDAMYWYRQDPGQGLRLIYYSQIVNDFQKGDIAEGYSVSREKKESFPLTVTSAQKNPTAFYLCASNRGGNTEAFFGQGTRLTVV.

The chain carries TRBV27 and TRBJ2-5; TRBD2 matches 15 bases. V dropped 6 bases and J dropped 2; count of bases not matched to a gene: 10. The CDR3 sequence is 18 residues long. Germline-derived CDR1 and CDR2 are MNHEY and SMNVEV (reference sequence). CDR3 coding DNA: TGTGCCAGCAGGTCCCGCGGGACTAGCGGGAGGATGCAAGAGACCCAGTACTTC. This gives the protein CASRSRGTSGRMQETQYF.

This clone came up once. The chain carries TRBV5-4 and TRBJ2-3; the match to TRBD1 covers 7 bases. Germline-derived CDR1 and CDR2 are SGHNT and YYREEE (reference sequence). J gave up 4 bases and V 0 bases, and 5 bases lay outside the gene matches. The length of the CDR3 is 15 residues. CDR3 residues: CASSLVRGFSDTQYF. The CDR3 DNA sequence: TGTGCCAGCAGCTTGGTCAGGGGGTTTTCAGATACGCAGTATTTT.

The CDR3, as DNA: TGTGCCAGCAGCAAGTGGACTAGCGGATTATACAATGAGCAGTTCTTC. Its translation is CASSKWTSGLYNEQFF. The chain combines TRBV5-4 with TRBJ2-1; 10 bases are a match to TRBD2. Germline V gives CDR1 SGHNT, CDR2 YYREEE (reference sequence). The V gene end was trimmed by 4 bases and the J gene end by 4 bases; junction bases not matched to a gene: 8. This CDR3 contains 16 residues.

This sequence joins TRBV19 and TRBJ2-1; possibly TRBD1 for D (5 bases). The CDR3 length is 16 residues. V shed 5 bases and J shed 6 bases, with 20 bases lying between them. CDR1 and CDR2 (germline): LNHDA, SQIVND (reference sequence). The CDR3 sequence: CASSPLGLGSVNEQFF. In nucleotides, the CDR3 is TGTGCCAGTAGTCCCTTGGGGCTAGGGTCGGTCAATGAGCAGTTCTTC.

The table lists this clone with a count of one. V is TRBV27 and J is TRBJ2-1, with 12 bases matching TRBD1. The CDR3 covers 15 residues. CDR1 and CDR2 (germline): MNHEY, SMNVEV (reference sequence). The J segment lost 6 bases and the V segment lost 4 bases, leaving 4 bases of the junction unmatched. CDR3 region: CASSSGTGGLNEQFF. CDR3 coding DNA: TGTGCCAGCAGTTCCGGGACAGGGGGCCTCAATGAGCAGTTCTTC.

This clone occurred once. The DNA for the CDR3 is TGTGCCAGCAGCTTAACTCGGCAAGAGACCCAGTACTTC. It encodes CASSLTRQETQYF. This chain uses TRBV7-3 with TRBJ2-5; no clear D. Germline assignment: CDR1 SGHTA and CDR2 FQGTGA. The CDR3 is 13 residues long. V lost 0 bases, J lost 2 bases, and 4 bases lay in between.

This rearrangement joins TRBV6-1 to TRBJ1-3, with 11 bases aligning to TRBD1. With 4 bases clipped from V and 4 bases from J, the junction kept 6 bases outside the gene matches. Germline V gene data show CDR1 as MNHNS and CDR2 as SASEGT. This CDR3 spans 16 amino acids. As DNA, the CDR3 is TGTGCCAGCAGTGTTTTCGGACAGGGGGCAGGAAACACCATATATTTT. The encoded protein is CASSVFGQGAGNTIYF.

The CDR3 spells CASGPGTSGYEQYF. CDR3 coding DNA: TGTGCCAGCGGCCCCGGGACTAGCGGTTACGAGCAGTACTTC. The chain has TRBV27 and TRBJ2-7; the match to TRBD2 covers 11 bases. CDR1 and CDR2 (germline): MNHEY, SMNVEV (reference sequence). The CDR3 is 14 residues long. With 8 bases clipped from V and 4 bases from J, the junction kept 7 bases outside the gene matches.

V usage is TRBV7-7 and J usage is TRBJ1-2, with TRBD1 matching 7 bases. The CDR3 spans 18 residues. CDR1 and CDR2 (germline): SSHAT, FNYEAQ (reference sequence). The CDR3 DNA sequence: TGTGCTAGGGTATCGACAACGGGACAGAAAGATGATAACTATGGCTACACCTTC. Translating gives CARVSTTGQKDDNYGYTF. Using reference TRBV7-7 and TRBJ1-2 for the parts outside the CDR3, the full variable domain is GAGVSQSPRYKVTKRGQDVTLRCDPISSHATLYWYQQALGQGPEFLTYFNYEAQPDKSGLPSDRFSAERPEGSISTLTIQRTEQRDSAMYRCARVSTTGQKDDNYGYTFGSGTRLTVV.

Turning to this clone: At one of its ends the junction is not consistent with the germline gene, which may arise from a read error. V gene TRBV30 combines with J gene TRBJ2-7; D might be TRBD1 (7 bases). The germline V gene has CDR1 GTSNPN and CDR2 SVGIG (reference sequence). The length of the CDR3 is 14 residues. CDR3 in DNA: TGTGCCTGGGGTGTTGACAGGGAGGTTTTCGAGCAGTACTTC. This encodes CAWGVDREVFEQYF.

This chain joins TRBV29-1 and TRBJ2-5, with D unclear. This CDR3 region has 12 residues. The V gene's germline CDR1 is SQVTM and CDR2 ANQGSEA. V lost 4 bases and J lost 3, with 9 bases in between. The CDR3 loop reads CSVVARKETQYF. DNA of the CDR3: TGCAGCGTTGTGGCCAGGAAAGAGACCCAGTACTTC.